The 3 T cell receptor beta chains below all came from one sample that was sequenced in a study of blood T cell repertoires in COVID-19. The assay was immunoSEQ multiplex PCR, and TCRdb's table has in-frame clones only and misses some. Altogether about 260,000 clones are present, approximately 90% being singletons, with the ten largest covering about 4%. Material for sequencing was peripheral blood. Every receptor here comes from a man younger than 30 with active or convalescent COVID-19.

J is TRBJ2-2 and V is TRBV24-1; the match to TRBD2 covers 10 bases. Per the germline V gene, CDR1 is KGHDR and CDR2 is SFDVKD. The J segment lost 7 bases and the V segment lost 5 bases, leaving 15 bases of the junction unmatched. The CDR3 has 18 residues. The CDR3 sequence is CATSGDLASGSRDGELFF. In nucleotides, the CDR3 is TGTGCCACCAGTGGGGATTTGGCTAGCGGGAGCCGGGACGGGGAGCTGTTTTTT.

The chain has TRBV7-3 and TRBJ2-3; D not certain. Germline assignment: CDR1 SGHTA and CDR2 FQGTGA. The CDR3 is made up of 14 amino acids. V shed 5 bases and J shed 0 bases, with 9 bases lying between them. CDR3 in DNA: TGTGCCAGCAGCCTACTGACTAGCACAGATACGCAGTATTTT. Amino acid sequence: CASSLLTSTDTQYF.

This chain connects TRBV19 to TRBJ2-2; 12 bases align to TRBD2. The CDR3 is made up of 18 amino acids. V lost 5 bases and J lost 5; bases outside the gene matches: 12. The germline gives CDR1 LNHDA, CDR2 SQIVND (reference sequence). Written as DNA, the CDR3 is TGTGCCAGTAGTTTCCTGGGCCCTAGCGGGGGGGCGACCGGGGAGCTGTTTTTT. It encodes CASSFLGPSGGATGELFF.